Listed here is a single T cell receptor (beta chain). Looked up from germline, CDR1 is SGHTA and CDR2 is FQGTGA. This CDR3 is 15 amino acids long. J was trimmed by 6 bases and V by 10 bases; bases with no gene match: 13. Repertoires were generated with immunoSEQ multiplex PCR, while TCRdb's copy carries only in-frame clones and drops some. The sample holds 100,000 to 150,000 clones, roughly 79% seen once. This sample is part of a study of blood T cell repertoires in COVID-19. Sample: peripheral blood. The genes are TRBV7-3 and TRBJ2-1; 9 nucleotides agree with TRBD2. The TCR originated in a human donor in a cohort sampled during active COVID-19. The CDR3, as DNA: TGTGCCATCCGATGCGGCGGGGGGGATGGCAATGAGCAGTTCTTC. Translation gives CAIRCGGGDGNEQFF.